This T cell receptor (beta chain) was identified during a study of T cells in localized non-small cell lung cancer. Notes on this clone: Antigen unknown.

Per germline, CDR1 SGHRS and CDR2 YFSETQ. The CDR3 is 15 residues long. V was clipped by 2 bases and J by 5 bases; unmatched bases: 2. Some clones are missing from TCRdb's copy, which holds only in-frame ones; the method was immunoSEQ multiplex PCR. The table lists about 21,000 clones, 80% to 90% of them singletons. General observations from the study: The tumor had only one region sequenced, so heterogeneity remains possible. Adjacent lung had a median approximately 57 of the 100 largest tumor clones. Uninvolved adjacent lung had the highest recorded T cell clonality, with tumor below it.

The sequencing used PBMCs, collected before any cancer treatment. The rearrangement uses TRBV5-1 and TRBJ2-1; the match to TRBD2 covers 12 bases. The TCR originated in a man aged 40-75 years with stage II squamous cell lung carcinoma. CDR3 protein: CASSFLAGGHNEQFF. The CDR3 DNA reads as TGCGCCAGCAGCTTTCTAGCGGGAGGGCACAATGAGCAGTTCTTC.